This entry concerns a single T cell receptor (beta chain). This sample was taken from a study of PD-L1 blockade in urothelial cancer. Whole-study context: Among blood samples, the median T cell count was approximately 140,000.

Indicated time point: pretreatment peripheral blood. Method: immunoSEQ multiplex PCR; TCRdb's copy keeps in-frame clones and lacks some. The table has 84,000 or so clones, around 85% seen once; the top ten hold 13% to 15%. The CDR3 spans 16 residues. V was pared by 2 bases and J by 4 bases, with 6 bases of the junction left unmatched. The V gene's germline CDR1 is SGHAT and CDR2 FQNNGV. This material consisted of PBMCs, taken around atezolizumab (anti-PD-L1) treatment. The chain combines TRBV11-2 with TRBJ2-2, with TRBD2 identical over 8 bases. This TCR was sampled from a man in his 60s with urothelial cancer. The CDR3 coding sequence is TGTGCCAGCAGCTTATCCAGCGGGAGTGGCACCGGGGAGCTGTTTTTT. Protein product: CASSLSSGSGTGELFF.